The clone carrying this T cell receptor (beta chain) showed up just a few times. Measured with immunoSEQ multiplex PCR; TCRdb has only the in-frame clones, and not every one. The table has around 120,000 clones, approximately 94% seen once. This sample was included in a study of T cell responses to AZD1222 COVID-19 vaccine. V was cut by 2 bases and J by 5 bases, with 15 bases left in between. The CDR3 is made up of 16 amino acids. CDR1 is SEHNR and CDR2 is FQNEAQ in the germline V gene (reference sequence). V is TRBV7-9 and J is TRBJ2-2, with a tentative D call TRBD2 (8 bases). The source was peripheral blood, collected 28 days after the second AZD1222 dose. The TCR sequence derives from an adult who received the AZD1222 COVID-19 vaccine. The CDR3, as DNA: TGTGCCAGCAGCTTACCGGGAGGGGGCGGAACCGGGGAGCTGTTTTTT. It translates to CASSLPGGGGTGELFF.